This TCR beta chain appears in the sequencing data of a study of vaccination effects on CD4 cells after COVID-19. Study-wide points: Healthy vaccinees had only 1 of 255 vaccine-induced clones cross-react with common cold coronaviruses.

Between the trimmed V and J ends, which lost 3 bases and 3 bases, there was a span of 5 bases. The CDR3 runs 12 residues. In germline, CDR1 is MNHNS, CDR2 SASEGT. Worth noting for this clone: As yet, its antigen is unknown.

ViraFEST assay sequencing came after antigen-specific CD4+ T cells were expanded with viral peptide pools. Culture lasted roughly 9 days before CD4+ T cell isolation. Vaccinees lacked prior SARS-CoV-2 infection and tested negative for nucleocapsid antibodies. The table came from immunoSEQ multiplex PCR; TCRdb's copy has only in-frame clones and leaves some out. Of about 41,000 clones listed, 77% are singletons. This sample comprised CD4+ T cells from PBMCs cultured with HCoV-NL63 spike peptides, obtained before COVID-19 vaccination. The chain uses TRBV6-1 and TRBJ1-2, with TRBD1 as a possible D gene (5 bases). The TCR comes from a human donor who received a COVID-19 vaccine. The CDR3 spells CASSETDYGYTF. The CDR3 DNA is TGTGCCAGCAGTGAGACAGACTATGGCTACACCTTC.